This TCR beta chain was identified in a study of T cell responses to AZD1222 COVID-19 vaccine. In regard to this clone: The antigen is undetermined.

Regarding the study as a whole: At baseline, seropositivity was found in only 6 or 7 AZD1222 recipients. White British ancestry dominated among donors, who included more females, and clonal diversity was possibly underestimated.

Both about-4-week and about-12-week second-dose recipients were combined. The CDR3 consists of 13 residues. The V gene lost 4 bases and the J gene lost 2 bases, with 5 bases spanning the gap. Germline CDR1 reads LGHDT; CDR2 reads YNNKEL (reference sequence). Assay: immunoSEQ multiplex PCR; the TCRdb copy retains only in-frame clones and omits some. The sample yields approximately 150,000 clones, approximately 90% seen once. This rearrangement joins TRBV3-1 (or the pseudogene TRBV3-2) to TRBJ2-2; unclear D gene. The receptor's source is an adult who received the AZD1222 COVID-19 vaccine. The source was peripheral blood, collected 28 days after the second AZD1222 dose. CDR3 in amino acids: CASSRSNTGELFF. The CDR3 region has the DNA TGTGCCAGCAGCCGCAGCAACACCGGGGAGCTGTTTTTT.